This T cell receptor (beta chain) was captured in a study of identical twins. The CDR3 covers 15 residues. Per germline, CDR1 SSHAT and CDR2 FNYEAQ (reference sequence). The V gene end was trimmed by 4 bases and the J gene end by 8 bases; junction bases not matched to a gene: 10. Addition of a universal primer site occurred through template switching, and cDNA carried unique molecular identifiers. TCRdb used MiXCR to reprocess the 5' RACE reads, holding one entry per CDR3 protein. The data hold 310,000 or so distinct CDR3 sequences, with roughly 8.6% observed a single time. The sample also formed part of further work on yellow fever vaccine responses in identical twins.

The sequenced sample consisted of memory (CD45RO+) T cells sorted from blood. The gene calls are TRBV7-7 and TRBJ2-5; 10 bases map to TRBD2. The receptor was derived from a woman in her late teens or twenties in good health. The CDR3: CASSSSSGGVGTQYF. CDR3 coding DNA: TGTGCCAGCAGCTCATCGAGCGGGGGGGTCGGCACCCAGTACTTC.